These 10 T cell receptor beta chains came from one sample sequenced in a study of T cell repertoires in cytomegalovirus infection. TCRdb itself ran the reads through MiXCR, one entry per CDR3 protein. Here the sample spans around 340,000 distinct CDR3 sequences, around 29% being singletons. What these receptors recognize is not known. Sequenced here: cultured PBMCs, sampled from culture after CMV antigen stimulation. These receptors were taken from a human donor in good health (CMV status not recorded). Some clones in this sample may be carry-over from other donors' samples.

For the CDR3, the DNA is TGCGCCAGCAGCGCTGTAACTAGCGGGAAAACCGGGGAGCTGTTTTTT. It encodes CASSAVTSGKTGELFF. J is TRBJ2-2 and V is TRBV4-1; 10 positions agree with TRBD2. CDR1 MGHRA and CDR2 YSYEKL come from the germline V gene. The ends lost 5 bases at V and 5 bases at J; junction bases unmatched: 8. The CDR3 spans 16 residues.

This clonotype was observed many times. The chain links TRBV7-2 to TRBJ2-2; D gene uncertain. V lost 0 bases, J lost 5 bases, and 4 bases lay in between. The germline V gene encodes CDR1 SGHTA and CDR2 FQGNSA. The CDR3 spans 13 residues. CDR3 DNA: TGTGCCAGCAGCTTAGCGAGGACCGGGGAGCTGTTTTTT. This codes for CASSLARTGELFF.

The table lists this clonotype with a few counts. CDR3 DNA: TGTGCCAGCAGTTTACTACCAGCGGAACCCTACGAGCAGTACTTC. It specifies CASSLLPAEPYEQYF. The chain uses TRBV7-3 and TRBJ2-7, with D possibly TRBD2 on 5 matching bases. The ends were cut back, 6 bases at V and 2 bases at J, with 17 bases in the middle. Germline lookup yields CDR1 SGHTA and CDR2 FQGTGA. This CDR3 has 15 amino acids.

The rearrangement joins TRBV7-9 to TRBJ1-2; D unclear. The CDR3 has 17 amino acids. The germline V gene encodes CDR1 SEHNR and CDR2 FQNEAQ (reference sequence). Deletions cut 4 bases from V and 0 bases from J, with 18 bases between. CDR3 sequence: CASSSTKLAVSNYGYTF. The CDR3 DNA reads TGTGCCAGCAGCTCGACAAAGTTGGCAGTCTCTAACTATGGCTACACCTTC.

This clonotype turned up a few times. The chain uses TRBV12-3 or TRBV12-4 and TRBJ2-7; maybe TRBD1 (6 bases). V lost 6 bases and J 6 bases, leaving 18 bases between the germline ends. The length of the CDR3 is 14 residues. The CDR3 DNA is TGTGCCAGCAGCCTAGGGGGACCTCAGCGCGAGCAGTACTTC. It encodes CASSLGGPQREQYF.

This sequence joins TRBV7-2 and TRBJ2-2; the match to TRBD2 covers 8 bases. This CDR3 has 16 residues. With V trimmed by 7 bases and J by 3 bases, 10 bases remained unmatched. Germline V gene data show CDR1 as SGHTA and CDR2 as FQGNSA. The CDR3 DNA reads as TGTGCCAGCACCTCCGCCGGGGGGGTAGACACCGGGGAGCTGTTTTTT. Its protein product is CASTSAGGVDTGELFF. The whole variable domain, filled in from reference TRBV7-2 and TRBJ2-2, reads GAGVSQSPSNKVTEKGKDVELRCDPISGHTALYWYRQSLGQGLEFLIYFQGNSAPDKSGLPSDRFSAERTGGSVSTLTIQRTQQEDSAVYLCASTSAGGVDTGELFFGEGSRLTVL.

The chain couples TRBV7-6 to TRBJ2-5; 11 bases agree with TRBD1. V was pared by 5 bases and J by 5 bases, with 7 bases of the junction left unmatched. This CDR3 region has 15 residues. The germline CDR1 and CDR2 sequences are SGHVS and FNYEAQ. In DNA form, the CDR3 reads TGTGCCAGCAGCCGGTGGACAGGGGGCGAGGAGACCCAGTACTTC. Its protein product is CASSRWTGGEETQYF.

The CDR3 spells CASSYDRTPSVEQFF. The CDR3 region has the DNA TGTGCCAGCAGTTACGACCGGACTCCTAGCGTAGAGCAGTTCTTC. The chain joins TRBV28 to TRBJ2-1; a possible D gene is TRBD2 (6 bases). CDR1 and CDR2 (germline): MDHEN, SYDVKM. Trimming pared 4 bases from V and 10 bases from J, leaving 20 bases between. The CDR3 covers 15 residues.

The genes are TRBV7-2 and TRBJ1-2; no clear D gene. The CDR3 consists of 12 residues. The V and J ends lost 6 bases and 4 bases respectively, with 9 bases between them. The germline V gene has CDR1 SGHTA and CDR2 FQGNSA. The CDR3 reads CASRKQSYGYTF. The DNA of the CDR3 is TGTGCCAGCAGGAAACAGAGCTATGGCTACACCTTC.

V and J are TRBV28 and TRBJ2-3; TRBD2 is a possible D gene (5 bases). Germline V CDR1 and CDR2: MDHEN, SYDVKM. The CDR3 runs to 16 residues. The V end was cut by 3 bases, the J end by 4 bases, with 17 bases between. Here the CDR3 reads CASSFEGGGTPDTQYF. The DNA of the CDR3 is TGTGCCAGCAGTTTTGAGGGCGGCGGCACCCCAGATACGCAGTATTTT.